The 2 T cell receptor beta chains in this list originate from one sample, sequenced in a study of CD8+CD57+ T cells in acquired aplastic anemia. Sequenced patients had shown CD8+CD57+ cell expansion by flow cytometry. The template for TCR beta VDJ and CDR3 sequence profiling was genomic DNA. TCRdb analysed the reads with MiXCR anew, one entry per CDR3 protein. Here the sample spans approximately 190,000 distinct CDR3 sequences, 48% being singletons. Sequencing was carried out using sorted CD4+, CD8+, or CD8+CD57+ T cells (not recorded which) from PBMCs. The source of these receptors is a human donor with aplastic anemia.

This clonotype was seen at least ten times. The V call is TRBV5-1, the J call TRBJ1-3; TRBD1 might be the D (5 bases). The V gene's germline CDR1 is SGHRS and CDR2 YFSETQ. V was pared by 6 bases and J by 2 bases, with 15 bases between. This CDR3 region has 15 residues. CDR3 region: CASTNPSGPGNTIYF. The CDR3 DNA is TGCGCCAGCACCAACCCCTCAGGGCCTGGAAACACCATATATTTT.

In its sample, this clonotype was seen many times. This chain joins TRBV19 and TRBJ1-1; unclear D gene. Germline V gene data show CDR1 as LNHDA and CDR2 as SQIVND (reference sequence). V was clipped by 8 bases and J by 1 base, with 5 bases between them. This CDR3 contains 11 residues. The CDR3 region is CASEWNTEAFF. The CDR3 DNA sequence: TGTGCCAGTGAGTGGAACACTGAAGCTTTCTTT.